This TCR beta chain was documented in a study of CD8 T cells in ankylosing spondylitis. The study, taken as a whole, reports: Blood from ankylosing spondylitis patients appeared to carry a characteristic roughly 8-variant TCR beta motif. Prior work had noted some motif variants in reactive arthritis blood and synovial fluid.

With molecular barcodes, quantitative 5'-RACE was used to make the TCR beta libraries. TCRdb itself ran the 5' RACE reads through MiXCR, one entry per CDR3 protein. The sample consists of around 390,000 distinct CDR3 sequences, around 20% of them appearing once. Only a few counts were recorded for this clonotype. As yet, its antigen is unknown. V was clipped by 5 bases and J by 1 base, with 11 bases between them. The CDR3 is 15 amino acids. Germline CDR1 reads SGHAT; CDR2 reads FQDESV (reference sequence). The receptor's source is a male donor with ankylosing spondylitis. Sequenced sample: blood, either unsorted or a sorted T cell fraction (not recorded which). The chain carries TRBV11-1 and TRBJ2-2; D perhaps matches TRBD1 (5 bases). CDR3 DNA: TGTGCCAGCAGCATCAGGGCTAAGAACACCGGGGAGCTGTTTTTT. This gives the protein CASSIRAKNTGELFF.